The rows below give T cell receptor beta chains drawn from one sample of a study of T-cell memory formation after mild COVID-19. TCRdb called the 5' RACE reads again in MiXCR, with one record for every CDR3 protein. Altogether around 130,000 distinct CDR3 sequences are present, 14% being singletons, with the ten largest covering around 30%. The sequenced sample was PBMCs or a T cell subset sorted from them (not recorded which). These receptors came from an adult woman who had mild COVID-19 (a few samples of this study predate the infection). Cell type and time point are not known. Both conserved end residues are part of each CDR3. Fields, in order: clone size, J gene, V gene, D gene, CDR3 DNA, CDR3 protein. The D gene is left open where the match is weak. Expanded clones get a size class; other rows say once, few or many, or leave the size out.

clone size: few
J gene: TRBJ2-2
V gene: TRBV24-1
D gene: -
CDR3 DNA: TGTGCCACCAGTGATTTGATGGGGACTCACAACACCGGGGAGCTGTTTTTT
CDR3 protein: CATSDLMGTHNTGELFF

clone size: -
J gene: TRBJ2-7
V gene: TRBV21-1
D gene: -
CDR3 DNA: TGTGCCAGCAGCCCAATTCGTCGTCGGCAGTACTTC
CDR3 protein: CASSPIRRRQYF

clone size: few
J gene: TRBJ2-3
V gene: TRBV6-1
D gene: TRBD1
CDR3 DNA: TGTGCCACCTCGGGCCGGGACAGGGGGTTGGATACGCAGTATTTT
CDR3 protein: CATSGRDRGLDTQYF

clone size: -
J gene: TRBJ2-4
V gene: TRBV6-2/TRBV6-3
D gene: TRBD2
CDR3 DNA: TGTGCCAGCAGTTACACCGGGACTAGCGGGGCTTTCAAAAACATTCAGTACTTC
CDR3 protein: CASSYTGTSGAFKNIQYF

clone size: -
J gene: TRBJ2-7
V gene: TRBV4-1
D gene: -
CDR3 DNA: TGCGCCAGCAGCCAAGATGGGGACCTCGTTTCTTACGAGCAGTACTTC
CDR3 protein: CASSQDGDLVSYEQYF

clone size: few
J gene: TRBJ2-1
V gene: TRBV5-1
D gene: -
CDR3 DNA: TGCGCCAGCAGCTTGGGCGGGGCAATTGAGCAGTTCTTC
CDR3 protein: CASSLGGAIEQFF

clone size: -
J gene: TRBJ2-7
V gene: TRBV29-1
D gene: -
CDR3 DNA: TGCAGCGTGAGAATATTGGGCCGGAACGAGCAGTACTTC
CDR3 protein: CSVRILGRNEQYF

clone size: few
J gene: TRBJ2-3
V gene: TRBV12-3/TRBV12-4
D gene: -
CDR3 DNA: TGTGCCAGCAGTTTAGGGCCCATGGGGGGCACAGATACGCAGTATTTT
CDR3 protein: CASSLGPMGGTDTQYF

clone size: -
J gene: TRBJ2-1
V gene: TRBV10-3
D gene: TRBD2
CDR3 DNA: TGTGCCATCAGTGACCTAGCGGGCGGCGGGAATGAGCAGTTCTTC
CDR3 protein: CAISDLAGGGNEQFF

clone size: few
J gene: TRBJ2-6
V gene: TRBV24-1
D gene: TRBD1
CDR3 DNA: TGTGCCACCAGTGATTCGAACCGGGACAGGGTATATGGGGCCAACGTCCTGACTTTC
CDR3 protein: CATSDSNRDRVYGANVLTF

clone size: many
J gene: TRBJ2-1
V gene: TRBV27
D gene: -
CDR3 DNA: TGTGCCAGCAGTTTAACCAGGTTTTACAATGAGCAGTTCTTC
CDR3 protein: CASSLTRFYNEQFF

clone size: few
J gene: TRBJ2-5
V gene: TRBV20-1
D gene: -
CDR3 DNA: TGCAGTGCTAGTCCCGGGGGCGCCGAGACCCAGTACTTC
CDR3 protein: CSASPGGAETQYF

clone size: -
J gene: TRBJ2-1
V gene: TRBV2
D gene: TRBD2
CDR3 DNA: TGTGCCAGCACATCTACGACTAGCGGGGCGGGCGAGCAGTTCTTC
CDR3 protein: CASTSTTSGAGEQFF

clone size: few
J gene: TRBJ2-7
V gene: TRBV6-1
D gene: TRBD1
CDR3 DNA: TGTGCCAGCAACACCGGGACAGGGTCCTACGAGCAGTACTTC
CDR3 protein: CASNTGTGSYEQYF

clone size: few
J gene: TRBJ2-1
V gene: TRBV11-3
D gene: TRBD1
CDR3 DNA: TGTGCCAGCAGCCCTGGGACAGGGAGGAATGAGCAGTTCTTC
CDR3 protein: CASSPGTGRNEQFF

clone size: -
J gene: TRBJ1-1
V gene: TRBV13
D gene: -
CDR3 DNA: TGTGCCAGCAGCTTAGCACAGGGCCAATACCCGAACACTGAAGCTTTCTTT
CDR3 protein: CASSLAQGQYPNTEAFF

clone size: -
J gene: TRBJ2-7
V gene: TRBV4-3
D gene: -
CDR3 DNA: TGCGCCAGCAGCCAAGAGAATAGCGGAAACTACGAGCAGTACTTC
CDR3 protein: CASSQENSGNYEQYF

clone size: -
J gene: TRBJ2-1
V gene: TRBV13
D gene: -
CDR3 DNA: TGTGCCAGCAGCTTAGTAGGAGGAATGTACTACAATGAGCAGTTCTTC
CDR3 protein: CASSLVGGMYYNEQFF

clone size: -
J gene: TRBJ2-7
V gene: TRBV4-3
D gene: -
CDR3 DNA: TGCGCCAGCAGCCAGAGCCCCTTGGGCTCCTACGAGCAGTACTTC
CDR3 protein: CASSQSPLGSYEQYF

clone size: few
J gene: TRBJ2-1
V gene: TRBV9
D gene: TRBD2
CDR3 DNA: TGTGCCAGCAGCGGGGTTAGCGGGAGTTCTCACAATGAGCAGTTCTTC
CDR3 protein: CASSGVSGSSHNEQFF

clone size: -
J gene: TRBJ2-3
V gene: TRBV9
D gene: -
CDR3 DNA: TGTGCCAGCAGCGTCGATGCAGCGGTAGATACGCAGTATTTT
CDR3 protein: CASSVDAAVDTQYF

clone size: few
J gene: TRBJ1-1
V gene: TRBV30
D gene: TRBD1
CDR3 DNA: TGTGCCACCTATGACAGGGGGCAAATGGCTGAAGCTTTCTTT
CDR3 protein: CATYDRGQMAEAFF

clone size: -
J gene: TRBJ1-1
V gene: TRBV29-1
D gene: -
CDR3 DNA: TGCAGCGTTGAAATCTCGGGGAACACTGAAGCTTTCTTT
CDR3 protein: CSVEISGNTEAFF

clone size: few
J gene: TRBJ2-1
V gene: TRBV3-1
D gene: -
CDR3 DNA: TGTGCCAGCAGCCAAGGACAGAACAATGAGCAGTTCTTC
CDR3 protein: CASSQGQNNEQFF

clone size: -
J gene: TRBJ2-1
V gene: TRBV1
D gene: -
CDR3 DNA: TGCACCAGCAGCCATATAGACCTTCTATTTGTGCTCGACGAGCAGTTCTTC
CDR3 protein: CTSSHIDLLFVLDEQFF

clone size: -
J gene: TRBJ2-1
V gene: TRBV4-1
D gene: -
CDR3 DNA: TGCGCCAGCAGCCAAGATGTGTTGACCCTCGGGGACAATGAGCAGTTCTTC
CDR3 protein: CASSQDVLTLGDNEQFF

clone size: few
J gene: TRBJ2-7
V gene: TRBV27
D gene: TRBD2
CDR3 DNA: TGTGCCAGCGCACTAGCGGGAGCATCCTACGAGCAGTACTTC
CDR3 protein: CASALAGASYEQYF

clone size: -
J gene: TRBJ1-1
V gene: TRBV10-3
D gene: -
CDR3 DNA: TGTGCCAGTCTGACAGAGACTAACACTGAAGCTTTCTTT
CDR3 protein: CASLTETNTEAFF

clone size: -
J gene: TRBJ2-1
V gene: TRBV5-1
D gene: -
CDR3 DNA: TGCGCCAGCAGCTTGGAAGGACTTGTCAATGAGCAGTTCTTC
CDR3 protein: CASSLEGLVNEQFF

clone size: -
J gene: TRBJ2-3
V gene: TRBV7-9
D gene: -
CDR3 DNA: TGTGCCAGCAGTTCGAGGGCGGCGGGGCCCAGCACAGATACGCAGTATTTT
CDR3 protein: CASSSRAAGPSTDTQYF

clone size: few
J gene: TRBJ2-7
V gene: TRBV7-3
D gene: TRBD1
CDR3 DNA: TGTGCCAGCAGCTTACGGCCAGGGGGTACCTACGAGCAGTACTTC
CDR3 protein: CASSLRPGGTYEQYF

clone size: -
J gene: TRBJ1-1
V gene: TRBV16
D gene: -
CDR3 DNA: TGTGCCAGCAGCCAAAATAACCCGAACACTGAAGCTTTCTTT
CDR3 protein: CASSQNNPNTEAFF

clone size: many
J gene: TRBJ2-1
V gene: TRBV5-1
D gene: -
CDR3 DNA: TGCGCCAGCAGCCCCCAAGCGGGAAGGGGGGATGAGCAGTTCTTC
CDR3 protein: CASSPQAGRGDEQFF

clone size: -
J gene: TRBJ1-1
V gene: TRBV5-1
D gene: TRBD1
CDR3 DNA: TGCGCCAGCAGCTTGGGGGAGGGGGCGCCGGACACTGAAGCTTTCTTT
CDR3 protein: CASSLGEGAPDTEAFF

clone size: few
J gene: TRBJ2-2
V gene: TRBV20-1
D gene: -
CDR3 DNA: -
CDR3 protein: CSAREAGGRLGELFFF

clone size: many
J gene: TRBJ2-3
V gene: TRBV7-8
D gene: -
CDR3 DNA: TGTGCCAGCAGCTTGGGTTGGGCGGGGATGCCAGATACGCAGTATTTT
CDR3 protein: CASSLGWAGMPDTQYF

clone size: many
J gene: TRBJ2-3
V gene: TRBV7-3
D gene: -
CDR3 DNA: TGTGCCAGCAGCCGTTGGGGGATTAGCACAGATACGCAGTATTTT
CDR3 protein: CASSRWGISTDTQYF

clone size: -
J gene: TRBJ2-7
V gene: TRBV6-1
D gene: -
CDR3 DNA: TGTGCCAGCAGTGAAGCAGTGAGCTACGAGCAGTACTTC
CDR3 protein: CASSEAVSYEQYF

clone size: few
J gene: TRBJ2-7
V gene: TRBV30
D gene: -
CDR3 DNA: TGTGCCTGGAGTTCCGGACGCTCCTACGAGCAGTACTTC
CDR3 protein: CAWSSGRSYEQYF